The 20 T cell receptor beta chains below come from one sample, sequenced in a study of technical replicates of blood from a few donors. Profiled with immunoSEQ multiplex PCR; TCRdb holds only in-frame clones, not every one. The sample includes about 68,000 clones, about 97% seen only once; the top ten take roughly 0.3%. Sequences were obtained from T cells isolated from PBMCs. Receptors were obtained from a human donor in good health.

The V call is TRBV7-2, the J call TRBJ2-1; tentative D call: TRBD2 (7 bases). V lost 3 bases and J 10 bases, leaving 22 bases between the germline ends. This CDR3 spans 16 amino acids. Germline V lookup: CDR1 SGHTA, CDR2 FQGNSA. CDR3 region: CASSFVPRGLIEEQFF. CDR3 coding DNA: TGTGCCAGCAGCTTCGTCCCGCGGGGGCTGATTGAAGAGCAGTTCTTC.

This chain joins TRBV5-1 and TRBJ1-1, with 8 bases that match TRBD1. V shed 5 bases and J 5 bases; nucleotides not matched to a gene: 8. The CDR3 has 14 residues. Germline CDR1 is SGHRS and CDR2 is YFSETQ. Written as DNA, the CDR3 is TGCGCCAGCAGGATAGGACAGGGAAGTACTGAAGCTTTCTTT. It is translated as CASRIGQGSTEAFF.

The chain couples TRBV6-6 to TRBJ1-1; D uncertain. Deletions cut 5 bases from V and 1 base from J, with 8 bases between. This CDR3 has 13 amino acids. Germline CDR1 is MNHNY and CDR2 is SVGAGI (reference sequence). CDR3 sequence: CASSARENTEAFF. The CDR3 bases are TGTGCCAGCAGTGCCCGGGAGAACACTGAAGCTTTCTTT.

The chain has TRBV7-8 and TRBJ2-2; no definite D call. The CDR3 spans 12 residues. Trimming pared 1 base from V and 8 bases from J, leaving 5 bases between. The germline V gene has CDR1 SGHVS and CDR2 FQNEAQ. For the CDR3, the DNA is TGTGCCAGCAGCTTAGGGGCGGGGGAGCTGTTTTTT. Encoded protein: CASSLGAGELFF.

The chain combines TRBV5-1 with TRBJ2-2, with D maybe TRBD2 (6 bases). This CDR3 is 15 amino acids long. V lost 0 bases, J lost 2 bases, and 8 bases lay in between. Germline lookup yields CDR1 SGHRS and CDR2 YFSETQ. The CDR3 is CASSLEEGNTGELFF. The CDR3, as DNA: TGCGCCAGCAGCTTGGAGGAGGGTAACACCGGGGAGCTGTTTTTT.

This chain links TRBV18 with TRBJ1-1, with D unclear. This CDR3 spans 13 amino acids. Looked up from germline, CDR1 is KGHSH and CDR2 is LQKENI. Trimming removed 6 bases at V and 1 base at J, with 9 bases between. The CDR3 loop reads CASSPGGNTEAFF. The DNA for the CDR3 is TGTGCCAGCTCCCCCGGAGGGAACACTGAAGCTTTCTTT.

V gene TRBV2 combines with J gene TRBJ1-2; TRBD1 aligns across 12 bases. V lost 4 bases to trimming and J lost 2 bases; unmatched junction nucleotides: 2. This CDR3 is 15 amino acids long. Germline CDR1 SNHLY, CDR2 FYNNEI. For the CDR3, the DNA is TGTGCCAGCAGTGGCGGGACAGGGGGCAACTATGGCTACACCTTC. Amino acids: CASSGGTGGNYGYTF.

This rearrangement joins TRBV29-1 to TRBJ1-2, with D uncertain. The CDR3 totals 13 residues. CDR1 and CDR2 (germline): SQVTM, ANQGSEA. Deletions cut 7 bases from V and 4 bases from J, with 16 bases between. As DNA, the CDR3 is TGCAGCGCCACGGGTTCCGCACTCTATGGCTACACCTTC. Translating it yields CSATGSALYGYTF.

The chain uses TRBV5-6 and TRBJ1-1, with a tentative D call TRBD1 (6 bases). The CDR3 is 11 residues long. V was shortened by 3 bases and J by 12 bases, with 12 bases between the two germline ends. Germline CDR1 and CDR2: SGHDT and YYEEEE. CDR3 DNA sequence: TGTGCCAGCAGCTCGGACAGTGTAACTTTCTTT. It specifies CASSSDSVTFF. The full variable domain, completed using reference TRBV5-6 and TRBJ1-1, is DAGVTQSPTHLIKTRGQQVTLRCSPKSGHDTVSWYQQALGQGPQFIFQYYEEEERQRGNFPDRFSGHQFPNYSSELNVNALLLGDSALYLCASSSDSVTFFGQGTRLTVV.

CDR3 region: CASSDPTRRVGEQFF. The CDR3 coding sequence is TGTGCCAGCAGTGACCCGACTAGGAGGGTTGGGGAGCAGTTCTTC. The chain recombines TRBV28 with TRBJ2-1, with D perhaps TRBD2 (6 bases). CDR1 is MDHEN and CDR2 is SYDVKM in the germline V gene. This CDR3 is 15 amino acids long. V lost 5 bases and J lost 10, with 21 bases in between.

This chain uses TRBV6-5 with TRBJ2-5; 7 bases line up with TRBD1. The V and J ends lost 4 bases and 5 bases, in that order; junction bases with no gene match: 7. Germline CDR1 is MNHEY and CDR2 is SVGAGI. The CDR3 has 14 amino acids. CDR3 sequence (DNA): TGTGCCAGCAGTTGGGACAGTTTTTATGAGACCCAGTACTTC. Its translation is CASSWDSFYETQYF.

This sequence joins TRBV6-4 and TRBJ2-1; D is perhaps TRBD2 (6 bases). CDR3 length equals 15 residues. With 0 bases removed from V and 3 bases from J, the gap between germline ends came to 9 bases. From germline, CDR1 is MRHNA and CDR2 SNTAGT. The CDR3 sequence: CASSDSLEGYNEQFF. As DNA, the CDR3 is TGTGCCAGCAGTGACTCTTTGGAGGGCTACAATGAGCAGTTCTTC.

J is TRBJ2-2 and V is TRBV28; 10 bases map to TRBD2. The CDR3 loop spans 15 amino acids. Germline CDR1 reads MDHEN; CDR2 reads SYDVKM. V was pared by 7 bases and J by 2 bases, with 4 bases of the junction left unmatched. CDR3 protein: CASKTSGDNTGELFF. In nucleotides, the CDR3 is TGTGCCAGCAAAACTAGCGGGGACAACACCGGGGAGCTGTTTTTT. The whole variable domain, filled in from reference TRBV28 and TRBJ2-2, reads DVKVTQSSRYLVKRTGEKVFLECVQDMDHENMFWYRQDPGLGLRLIYFSYDVKMKEKGDIPEGYSVSREKKERFSLILESASTNQTSMYLCASKTSGDNTGELFFGEGSRLTVL.

The V gene is TRBV28, the J gene TRBJ2-5, with 8 bases identical to TRBD2. Unmatched junction bases numbered 12, after V lost 3 bases and J lost 3 bases. The CDR3 length is 17 residues. The V gene's germline CDR1 is MDHEN and CDR2 SYDVKM. CDR3 sequence: CASSLIFSGSGEETQYF. As DNA, the CDR3 is TGTGCCAGCAGTTTGATATTCAGCGGGAGTGGGGAAGAGACCCAGTACTTC.

DNA of the CDR3: TGTGCCAGCAGCACTCGGGACAGGGGCATAGCGGTCGCTGAAGCTTTCTTT. The encoded protein is CASSTRDRGIAVAEAFF. This chain uses TRBV7-2 with TRBJ1-1; 10 bases align to TRBD1. This CDR3 has 17 residues. V trimming: 5 bases; J trimming: 6 bases; junction bases outside the gene matches: 15. Per the germline V gene, CDR1 is SGHTA and CDR2 is FQGNSA. Together with reference TRBV7-2 and TRBJ1-1, the CDR3 gives the full variable domain: GAGVSQSPSNKVTEKGKDVELRCDPISGHTALYWYRQSLGQGLEFLIYFQGNSAPDKSGLPSDRFSAERTGGSVSTLTIQRTQQEDSAVYLCASSTRDRGIAVAEAFFGQGTRLTVV.

The CDR3 is CASSFGLVSDTQYF. CDR3 DNA sequence: TGTGCCAGCAGTTTTGGACTAGTTTCAGATACGCAGTATTTT. V gene TRBV27 combines with J gene TRBJ2-3; 7 bases agree with TRBD2. The germline CDR1 and CDR2 sequences are MNHEY and SMNVEV (reference sequence). The CDR3 is 14 amino acids. The V segment lost 3 bases and the J segment 4 bases; nucleotides outside the gene matches: 4.

V and J are TRBV6-5 and TRBJ2-5; D gene ambiguous. This CDR3 has 14 amino acids. Between the trimmed V and J ends, which lost 4 bases and 1 base, there was a span of 10 bases. Germline-derived CDR1 and CDR2 are MNHEY and SVGAGI. The CDR3 region is CASSFQRTQETQYF. Written as DNA, the CDR3 is TGTGCCAGCAGTTTCCAGCGCACCCAAGAGACCCAGTACTTC.

In nucleotides, the CDR3 is TGTGCCAGCAGCGTGCTAGCGGGAGGGCCATTAGATACGCAGTATTTT. Encoded protein: CASSVLAGGPLDTQYF. The chain is built from TRBV9 and TRBJ2-3; 12 nucleotides agree with TRBD2. V was clipped by 2 bases and J by 5 bases; unmatched bases: 6. The CDR3 covers 16 residues. CDR1 and CDR2 from the germline V gene are SGDLS and YYNGEE.

This chain uses TRBV28 with TRBJ1-1; 9 bases match TRBD1. The germline gives CDR1 MDHEN, CDR2 SYDVKM. This CDR3 contains 16 residues. Losses at the gene ends were 6 bases for V and 3 bases for J; bases not matched to a gene: 11. The CDR3: CASSPPRTGVDTEAFF. The CDR3 region has the DNA TGTGCCAGCAGCCCCCCTAGGACAGGGGTTGACACTGAAGCTTTCTTT.

The chain recombines TRBV10-3 with TRBJ2-7; 8 bases are a match to TRBD2. The CDR3 extends over 14 amino acids. The germline V gene has CDR1 ENHRY and CDR2 SYGVKD. V trimming: 8 bases; J trimming: 2 bases; junction bases outside the gene matches: 8. The CDR3 coding sequence is TGTGCCATCGGGTCGGGACTAGGAACCTACGAGCAGTACTTC. Protein: CAIGSGLGTYEQYF.